Below, 2 T cell receptor beta chains from the same sample are listed, as sequenced in a study of blood T cell repertoires in COVID-19 (dated by TCRdb to about 2020). Libraries were built with the immunoSEQ multiplex PCR assay. Entries here come from immuneACCESS through TCRdb and include only in-frame sequences with V and J called. Some clones fail to appear in such tables; in the studies checked, an unresolved V gene covers under half of the shortfall, and the cause of the remainder is unknown. The sample has around 140,000 clones on record, about 87% of them singletons. The top ten hold roughly 2.5% of the sample. Sequencing used peripheral blood. Every receptor here comes from a man aged 45-65 years with active COVID-19.

The chain recombines TRBV19 with TRBJ2-3; 8 nucleotides agree with TRBD1. The J segment lost 0 bases and the V segment lost 6 bases, leaving 14 bases of the junction unmatched. From germline, CDR1 is LNHDA and CDR2 SQIVND (reference sequence). There are 18 residues in the CDR3. The CDR3 loop is CASSADRGPFSSTDTQYF. In nucleotides, the CDR3 is TGTGCCAGTAGCGCCGACAGGGGCCCCTTCTCTAGCACAGATACGCAGTATTTT.

The chain carries TRBV5-8 and TRBJ1-3, with D possibly being TRBD1 (6 bases). This CDR3 comprises 14 residues. V shed 0 bases and J shed 6 bases, with 10 bases lying between them. Germline V gene lookup returns CDR1 SGHTS and CDR2 YDEGEE. The CDR3 nucleotides are TGTGCCAGCAGCTTGGAGACAGGTCAAAACACCATATATTTT. This translates into CASSLETGQNTIYF.